This TCR beta chain originates from a study of blood T cell repertoires in COVID-19. The wider study: COVID-19 samples from acute and convalescent phases originated in the United States, Italy and Spain.

V lost 3 bases to trimming and J lost 7 bases, with 12 bases between them. This CDR3 has 13 residues. Per the germline V gene, CDR1 is SNHLY and CDR2 is FYNNEI. Original analysis: Reference gene primers were amplified, and this amplification served to estimate nucleated cell counts. Clones were sequenced by immunoSEQ multiplex PCR, and TCRdb holds only the in-frame ones, with some missing. The D gene and trimming were derived from the DNA, and the V and J assignments and clone size from that table. The sample contains roughly 250,000 clones, around nine tenths of which appear only once. Donors were grouped by their self-reported clinical history. Cohort 3 donors counted as recovered after two negative PCRs, clearance, or resolved symptoms.

The sequenced sample was PBMCs or T cells enriched from blood (not recorded which). The chain combines TRBV2 with TRBJ1-1, with a tentative D call TRBD1 (6 bases). This sequence originates from a woman aged 50 to 60 who had recovered from COVID-19. As DNA, the CDR3 is TGTGCCAGCAGTGAGGGGGCGCTGGGTGAAGCTTTCTTT. This codes for CASSEGALGEAFF.